Sequencing of this T cell receptor (beta chain) was carried out in a study of blood T cell repertoires in COVID-19. This clone was seen a single time. The data were produced by immunoSEQ multiplex PCR, yet TCRdb's version contains in-frame clones alone and is incomplete. The sample holds under 200,000 clones, 60% to 85% seen once. The receptor was derived from a man in his sixties with acute or convalescent COVID-19. Source material: peripheral blood.

As DNA, the CDR3 is TGTGCCAGCCAAGCCCTCCGGGACACTAATAACTATGGCTACACCTTC. It translates to CASQALRDTNNYGYTF. The chain employs TRBV19 and TRBJ1-2, with D possibly being TRBD1 (6 bases). The CDR3 covers 16 residues. V dropped 9 bases and J dropped 1 base, with 21 bases sitting between them. Germline values: CDR1 LNHDA, CDR2 SQIVND (reference sequence). The variable domain in full, completed from reference TRBV19 and TRBJ1-2, reads DGGITQSPKYLFRKEGQNVTLSCEQNLNHDAMYWYRQDPGQGLRLIYYSQIVNDFQKGDIAEGYSVSREKKESFPLTVTSAQKNPTAFYLCASQALRDTNNYGYTFGSGTRLTVV.